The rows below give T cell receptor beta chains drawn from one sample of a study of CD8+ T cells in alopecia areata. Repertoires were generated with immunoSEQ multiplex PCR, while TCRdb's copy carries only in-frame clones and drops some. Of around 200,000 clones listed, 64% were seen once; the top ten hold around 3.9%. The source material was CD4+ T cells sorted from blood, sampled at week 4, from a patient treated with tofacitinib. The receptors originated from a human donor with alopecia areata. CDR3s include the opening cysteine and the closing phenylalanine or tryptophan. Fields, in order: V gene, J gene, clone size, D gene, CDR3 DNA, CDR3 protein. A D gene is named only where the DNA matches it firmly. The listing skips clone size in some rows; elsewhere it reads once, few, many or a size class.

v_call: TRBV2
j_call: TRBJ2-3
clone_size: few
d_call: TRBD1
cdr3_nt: TGTGCCAGCAGGACAGGGGGCAGTGGCACAGATACGCAGTATTTT
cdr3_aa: CASRTGGSGTDTQYF

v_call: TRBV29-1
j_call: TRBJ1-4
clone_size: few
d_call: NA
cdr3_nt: TGCAGCGTACAATGGGCGACTAATGAAAAACTGTTTTTT
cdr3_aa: CSVQWATNEKLFF

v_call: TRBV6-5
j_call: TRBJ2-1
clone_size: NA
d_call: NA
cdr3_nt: TGTGCCAGCTCTACTATGGGACGCAATGAGCAGTTCTTC
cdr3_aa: CASSTMGRNEQFF

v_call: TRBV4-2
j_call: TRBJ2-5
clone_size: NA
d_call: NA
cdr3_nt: TGTGCCAGCAGCCAAATGATGGGGGTGGAGACCCAGTACTTC
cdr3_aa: CASSQMMGVETQYF

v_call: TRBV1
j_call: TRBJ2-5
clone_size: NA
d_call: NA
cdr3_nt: TGCACCAGCAGCCTACGCCGTGGGCTAGCGGGGGGGCCCAAGACCCAGTACTTC
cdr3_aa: CTSSLRRGLAGGPKTQYF

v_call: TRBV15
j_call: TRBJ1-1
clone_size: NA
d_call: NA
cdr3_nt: TGTGCCACCAGCAGAGAATCAGGTCGCATGAACACTGAAGCTTTCTTT
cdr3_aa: CATSRESGRMNTEAFF

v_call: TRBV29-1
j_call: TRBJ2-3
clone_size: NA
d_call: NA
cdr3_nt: TGCAGCGTGACGCCGGGCCCCCGGACAGATACGCAGTATTTT
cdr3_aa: CSVTPGPRTDTQYF

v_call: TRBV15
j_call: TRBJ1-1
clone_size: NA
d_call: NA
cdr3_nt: TGTGCCACCAGCAGAAAAGGAGTGAACACTGAAGCTTTCTTT
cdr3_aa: CATSRKGVNTEAFF

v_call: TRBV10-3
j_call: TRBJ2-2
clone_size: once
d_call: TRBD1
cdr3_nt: TGTGCCATCAGTGCGGGACAGGGGGCTGGGGAGCTGTTTTTT
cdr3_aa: CAISAGQGAGELFF

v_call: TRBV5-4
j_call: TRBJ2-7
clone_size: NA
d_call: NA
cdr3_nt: TGTGCCAGCAGCCCCTCGAGGGACGATAGGGCTCCGTACTTC
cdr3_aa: CASSPSRDDRAPYF

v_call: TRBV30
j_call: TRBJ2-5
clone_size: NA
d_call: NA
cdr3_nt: TGTGCCTGGAGTGTACCAGAGACCCAGTACTTC
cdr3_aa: CAWSVPETQYF

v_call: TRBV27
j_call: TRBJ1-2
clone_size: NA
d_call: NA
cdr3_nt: TGTGCCAGCATGGCTCGGGGTGGCTATGGCTACACCTTC
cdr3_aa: CASMARGGYGYTF

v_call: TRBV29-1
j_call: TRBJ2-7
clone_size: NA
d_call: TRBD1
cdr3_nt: TGCAGCGTTACAGGGGGCGCCTACAGCGAGCAGTACTTC
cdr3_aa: CSVTGGAYSEQYF

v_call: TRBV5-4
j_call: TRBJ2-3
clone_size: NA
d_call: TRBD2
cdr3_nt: TGTGCCAGCAGCTTCATGAGCGGGGGTCCCCAGGATACGCAGTATTTT
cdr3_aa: CASSFMSGGPQDTQYF

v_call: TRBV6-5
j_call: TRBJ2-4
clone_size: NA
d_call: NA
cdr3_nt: TGTGCCAGCAGACAAAGCGCCAAAAACATTCAGTACTTC
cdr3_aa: CASRQSAKNIQYF

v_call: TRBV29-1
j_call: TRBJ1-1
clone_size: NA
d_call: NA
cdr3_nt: TGCAGCGTTGAAGGGCACCGATCGGGTGAAGCTTTCTTT
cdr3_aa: CSVEGHRSGEAFF

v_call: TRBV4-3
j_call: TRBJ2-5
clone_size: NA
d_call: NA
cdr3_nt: TGCGCCAGCAGCCCAGCCAGGGGCCAAGAGACCCAGTACTTC
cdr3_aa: CASSPARGQETQYF

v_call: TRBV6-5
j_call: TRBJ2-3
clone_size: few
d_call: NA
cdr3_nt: TGTGCCAGCAGTTACTCGAGGCGGATTAGCACAGATACGCAGTATTTT
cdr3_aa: CASSYSRRISTDTQYF

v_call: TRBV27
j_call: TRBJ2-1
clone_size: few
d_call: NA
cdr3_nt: TGTGCCAGCAGTTTATCCCTGGGGCCGAGCAATGAGCAGTTCTTC
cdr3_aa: CASSLSLGPSNEQFF

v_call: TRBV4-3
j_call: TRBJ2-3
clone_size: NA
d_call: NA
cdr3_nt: TGCGCCAGCAGCCAAGAACTCCCAGATACGCAGTATTTT
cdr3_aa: CASSQELPDTQYF

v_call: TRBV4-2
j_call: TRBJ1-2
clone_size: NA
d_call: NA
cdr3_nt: TGTGCCAGCAGCCAAGATAGAGGCAACAACTATGGCTACACCTTC
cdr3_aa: CASSQDRGNNYGYTF

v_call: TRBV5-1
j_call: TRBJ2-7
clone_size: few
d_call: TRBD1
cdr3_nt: TGCGCCAGCAGCTCAGACAGGGTCTACGACGAGCAGTACTTC
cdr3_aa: CASSSDRVYDEQYF

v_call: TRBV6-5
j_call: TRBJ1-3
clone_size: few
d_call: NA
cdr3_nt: TGTGCCAGCAGATCCGGGGGAGGAAACACCATATATTTT
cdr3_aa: CASRSGGGNTIYF

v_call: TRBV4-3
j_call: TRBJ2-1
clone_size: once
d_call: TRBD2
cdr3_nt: TGCGCCAGCAGCCAAGAGGGAGGGTTAGCCCGCGGCAATGAGCAGTTCTTC
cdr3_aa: CASSQEGGLARGNEQFF

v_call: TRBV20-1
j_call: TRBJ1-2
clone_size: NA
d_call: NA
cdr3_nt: TGCAGTGCTGAGAACTATGGCTACACCTTC
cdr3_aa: CSAENYGYTF

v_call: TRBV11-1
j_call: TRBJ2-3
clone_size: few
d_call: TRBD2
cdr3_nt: TGTGCCAGCAGTGCGGGGGGAAGCACAGATACGCAGTATTTT
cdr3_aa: CASSAGGSTDTQYF

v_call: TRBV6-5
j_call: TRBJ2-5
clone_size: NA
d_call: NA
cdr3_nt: TGTGCCAGCAGTTACGGACTGAAAGAGACCCAGTACTTC
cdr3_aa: CASSYGLKETQYF

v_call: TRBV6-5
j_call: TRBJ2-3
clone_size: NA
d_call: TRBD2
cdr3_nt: TGTGCCAGCAAGGCTAGCGGGGTGGAAGATACGCAGTATTTT
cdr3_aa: CASKASGVEDTQYF

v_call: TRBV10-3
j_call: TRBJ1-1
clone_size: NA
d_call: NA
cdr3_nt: TGTGCCATCAGTGAGTCTCAGCTATCGAACACTGAAGCTTTCTTT
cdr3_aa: CAISESQLSNTEAFF

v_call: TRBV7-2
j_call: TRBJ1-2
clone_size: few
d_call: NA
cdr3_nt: TGTGCCAGCAGCCCCCGCAGGGGCTATGGCTACACCTTC
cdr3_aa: CASSPRRGYGYTF

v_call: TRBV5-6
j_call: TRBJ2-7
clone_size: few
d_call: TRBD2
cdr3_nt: TGTGCCAGCAGCTCCTTAGCGGGGTTCAAAGGGGAGCAGTACTTC
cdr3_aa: CASSSLAGFKGEQYF

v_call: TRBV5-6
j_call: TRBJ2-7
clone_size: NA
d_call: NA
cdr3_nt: TGTGCCAGCAGCCGGGCGAGAGGGAGCTCCTACGAGCAGTACTTC
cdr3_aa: CASSRARGSSYEQYF

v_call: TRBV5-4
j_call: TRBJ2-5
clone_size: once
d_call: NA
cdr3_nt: TGTGCCAGCAGCCCTTACAGGGAAGAGACCCAGTACTTC
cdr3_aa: CASSPYREETQYF

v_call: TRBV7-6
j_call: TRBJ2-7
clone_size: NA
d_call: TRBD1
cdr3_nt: TGTGCCAGCAGCTCAGGGACAGGAGCCAACGAGCAGTACTTC
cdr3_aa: CASSSGTGANEQYF

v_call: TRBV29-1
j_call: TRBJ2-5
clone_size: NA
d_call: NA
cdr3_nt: TGCAGCGTTGATGACCCCCTAAAGGGGTGGGAGACCCAGTACTTC
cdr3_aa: CSVDDPLKGWETQYF

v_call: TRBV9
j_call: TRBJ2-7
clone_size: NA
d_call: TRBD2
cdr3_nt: TGTGCCAGCAGCGTAGGATGGCGGGGGGACGAGCAGTACTTC
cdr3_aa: CASSVGWRGDEQYF

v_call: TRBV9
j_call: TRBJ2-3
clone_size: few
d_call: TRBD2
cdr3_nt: TGTGCCAGCAGCGCATGGAGCGGGGGGGCGTCAGATACGCAGTATTTT
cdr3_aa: CASSAWSGGASDTQYF

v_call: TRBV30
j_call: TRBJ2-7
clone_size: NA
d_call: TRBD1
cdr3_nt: TGTGCCTGGAGTAAGGGACAGGGGCCCTCGGAGCAGTACTTC
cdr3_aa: CAWSKGQGPSEQYF

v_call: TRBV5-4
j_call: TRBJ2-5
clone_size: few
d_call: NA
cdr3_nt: TGTGCCAGCAGCTCTCCCCTGGTGGTCGGGACCCAGTACTTC
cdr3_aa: CASSSPLVVGTQYF

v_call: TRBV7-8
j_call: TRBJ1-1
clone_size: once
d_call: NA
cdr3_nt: TGTGCCAGCAGCGAGGGGACGGTGAACACTGAAGCTTTCTTT
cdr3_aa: CASSEGTVNTEAFF

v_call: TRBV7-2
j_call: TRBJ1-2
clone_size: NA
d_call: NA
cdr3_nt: TGTGCCAGCAGCAAACGGACAGATGACTATGGCTACACCTTC
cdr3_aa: CASSKRTDDYGYTF

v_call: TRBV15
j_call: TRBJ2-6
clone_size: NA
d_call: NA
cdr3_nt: TGTGCCACCAGCAGAGACTGGAACGTCCTGACTTTC
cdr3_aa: CATSRDWNVLTF

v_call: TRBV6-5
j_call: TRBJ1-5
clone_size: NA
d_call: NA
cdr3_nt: TGTGCCAGCAGTCCCCAGGGGATGGGCAATCAGCCCCAGCATTTT
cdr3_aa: CASSPQGMGNQPQHF

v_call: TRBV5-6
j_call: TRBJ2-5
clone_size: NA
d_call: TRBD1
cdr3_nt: TGTGCCAGCAGCTCCTGGGACAGGGTGGAGACCCAGTACTTC
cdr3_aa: CASSSWDRVETQYF

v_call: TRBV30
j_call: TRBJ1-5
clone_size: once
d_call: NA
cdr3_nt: TGTGCCTGGAGTTACCAAGTGGGAGTTGGCAATCAGCCCCAGCATTTT
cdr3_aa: CAWSYQVGVGNQPQHF

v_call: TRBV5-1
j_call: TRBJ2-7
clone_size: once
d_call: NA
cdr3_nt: TGCGCCAGCAGCCTACCCCCCGGGACACTCAACTACGAGCAGTACTTC
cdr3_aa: CASSLPPGTLNYEQYF

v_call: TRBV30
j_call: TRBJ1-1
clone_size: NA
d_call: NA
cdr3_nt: TGTGCCTGGAGTGTACACGTCCGCGGGGGCACTGAAGCTTTCTTT
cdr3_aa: CAWSVHVRGGTEAFF

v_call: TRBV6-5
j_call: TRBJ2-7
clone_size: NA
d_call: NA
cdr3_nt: TGTGCCAGCAGTTACTATTACGGGGGCGAGCAGTACTTC
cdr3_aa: CASSYYYGGEQYF

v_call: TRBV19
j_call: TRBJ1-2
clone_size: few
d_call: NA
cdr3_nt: TGTGCCAGTAGTCCGGGACCGGGAGGCTACACCTTC
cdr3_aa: CASSPGPGGYTF

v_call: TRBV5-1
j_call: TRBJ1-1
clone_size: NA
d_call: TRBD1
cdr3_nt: TGCGCCAGCAGCTTGGAGGGGGCGGACACTGAAGCTTTCTTT
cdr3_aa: CASSLEGADTEAFF

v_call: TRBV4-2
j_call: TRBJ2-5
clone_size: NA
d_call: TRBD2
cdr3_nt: TGTGCCAGCAGCCTTCGACTAGCGGGGGCCACCTCCCAAGAGACCCAGTACTTC
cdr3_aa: CASSLRLAGATSQETQYF